A selection of T cell receptor beta chains follows, all from one sample in a study of T cell changes during pregnancy in multiple sclerosis. Some clones are missing from TCRdb's copy, which holds only in-frame ones; the method was immunoSEQ multiplex PCR. The sample contains tens of thousands of clones, around four fifths of which appear only once. Sample: CD4+ T cells from peripheral blood mononuclear cells, taken before pregnancy. These receptors were collected from a female donor with multiple sclerosis, enrolled in a pregnancy study. Each CDR3 is given with its conserved first and last residue. D genes are given only for firm matches. A row's size may be missing; if present it is once, few, many or a size class.

J,D,V,size,DNA,CDR3
TRBJ1-1,.,TRBV7-3,.,TGTGCCAGCAGCTTAAACTCGAACACTGAAGCTTTCTTT,CASSLNSNTEAFF
TRBJ1-1,.,TRBV7-9,once,TGTGCCAGCAGCTCTCGAGGCGGTGAAGCTTTCTTT,CASSSRGGEAFF
TRBJ2-5,TRBD1,TRBV2,.,TGTGCCAGCAGCCCGGACAGGGTGGAGACCCAGTACTTC,CASSPDRVETQYF
TRBJ1-5,.,TRBV28,once,TGTGCCAGCAGTTCCCCACAGAGGGCGGGCAATCAGCCCCAGCATTTT,CASSSPQRAGNQPQHF
TRBJ2-7,TRBD1,TRBV11-2,once,TGTGCCAGCAGCCGAAAACAGGGGGAAGGGTACGAGCAGTACTTC,CASSRKQGEGYEQYF
TRBJ2-1,TRBD2,TRBV5-1,.,TGCGCCAGCAGCTTTAGCGGGGGGGCAACTGAGCAGTTCTTC,CASSFSGGATEQFF
TRBJ2-1,TRBD1,TRBV4-1,few,TGCGCCAGCAGCCACGCCTCCGGGACAGGGGGGACGAAGGGGCAGTTCTTC,CASSHASGTGGTKGQFF
TRBJ1-3,.,TRBV2,medium-sized,TGTGCCAGCAGTCAGGACAGACGCTCTGGAAACACCATATATTTT,CASSQDRRSGNTIYF
TRBJ2-1,TRBD2,TRBV7-8,once,TGTGCCAGCAGCTTTACCCACCTTAGACTAGCGGGAAGCTACAATGAGCAGTTCTTC,CASSFTHLRLAGSYNEQFF
TRBJ2-5,TRBD1,TRBV29-1,.,TGCAGCGTTCAGAAGTCCGGGACAGGGGGGGGAGAGACCCAGTACTTC,CSVQKSGTGGGETQYF
TRBJ1-5,.,TRBV30,.,TGTGCCTGGAGTGGGGGGCCCCCCAATCAGCCCCAGCATTTT,CAWSGGPPNQPQHF
TRBJ2-2,.,TRBV12-5,.,TGTGCTAGTGGTTTGGCCGACAGGAGAACCGGGGAGCTGTTTTTT,CASGLADRRTGELFF
TRBJ1-1,.,TRBV5-1,.,TGCGCCAGCAGCACCCCTACAGGGCCTAAAAGGAGCACTGAAGCTTTCTTT,CASSTPTGPKRSTEAFF
TRBJ2-6,.,TRBV6-4,.,TGTGCCAGCAGTGACTCCAGGGCCTCTGGGGCCAACGTCCTGACTTTC,CASSDSRASGANVLTF
TRBJ1-2,TRBD1,TRBV5-1,few,TGCGCCAGCAGCACGGGGACAGGGGCACGCTACACCTTC,CASSTGTGARYTF
TRBJ2-5,TRBD2,TRBV4-3,.,TGCGCCAGCAGCCAACAAACTAGCGGAGAGACCCAGTACTTC,CASSQQTSGETQYF
TRBJ2-5,.,TRBV5-6,.,TGTGCCAGCAGCTTATACGGCGCGGGGTCAGAGACCCAGTACTTC,CASSLYGAGSETQYF
TRBJ2-1,.,TRBV19,.,TGTGCCAGTAGTATCTTAGGGGGTGAGCAGTTCTTC,CASSILGGEQFF
TRBJ1-1,.,TRBV5-4,few,TGTGCCAGCAGCCAGGGTGACACTGAAGCTTTCTTT,CASSQGDTEAFF
TRBJ2-1,.,TRBV27,.,TGTGCCAGCAGTTCCATATTCCGACAGTTTTCGAGCTTCAGAACCTACAATGAGCAGTTCTTC,CASSSIFRQFSSFRTYNEQFF
TRBJ2-1,TRBD2,TRBV5-4,once,TGTGCCAGCAGCTTAAGCCTAGCGGGAGCAGGCGAGCAGTTCTTC,CASSLSLAGAGEQFF
TRBJ2-7,.,TRBV18,.,TGTGCCAGCTCACCCCCGTCCAGCGGTGCCTACGAGCAGTACTTC,CASSPPSSGAYEQYF
TRBJ2-5,.,TRBV6-5,.,TGTGCCAGCAGTGCGACTTATTCCGAGACCCAGTACTTC,CASSATYSETQYF
TRBJ1-2,.,TRBV6-5,.,TGTGCCAGCAGTTACTCGCGGGGCAGGGCGGCTGGCTACACCTTC,CASSYSRGRAAGYTF
TRBJ2-1,.,TRBV7-9,.,TGTGCCAGCAGCCCGCTTAGGGGGCAGTTCTTC,CASSPLRGQFF
TRBJ1-3,.,TRBV7-6,.,TGTGCCAGCAGCTTTGGGGGCTCTATCGGTGGAAACACCATATATTTT,CASSFGGSIGGNTIYF
TRBJ1-2,TRBD1,TRBV10-3,.,TGTGCCACCGAGGAGGGGGCAAGGAACTATGGCTACACCTTC,CATEEGARNYGYTF
TRBJ1-2,TRBD1,TRBV6-1,.,TGTGCCAGCAGGGAAAGTGGGACAGGGGGCGAGGGTGGCTACACCTTC,CASRESGTGGEGGYTF
TRBJ2-2,.,TRBV9,.,TGTGCCAGCAGCTTCGCTTCGGCGAACACCGGGGAGCTGTTTTTT,CASSFASANTGELFF
TRBJ1-3,.,TRBV6-5,.,TGTGCCAGCAGCCCCTCGGACAGCTCTGGAAACACCATATATTTT,CASSPSDSSGNTIYF
TRBJ2-1,.,TRBV19,.,TGTGCCAGTAGTATCCACCCTCAAAACGCGGGGTTAAACAATGAGCAGTTCTTC,CASSIHPQNAGLNNEQFF
TRBJ1-2,.,TRBV4-2,.,TGTGCCAGCAGCCAAGATCCGAGACAGGCGATTCGGTATGGCTACACCTTC,CASSQDPRQAIRYGYTF
TRBJ1-2,.,TRBV4-1,.,TGCGCCAGCAGCCAAGAGAGGGAAGGCTACACCTTC,CASSQEREGYTF